This passage covers 29 T cell receptor beta chains from one sample sequenced in a study of molecular identifiers for immune sequencing clone quantification. Via MiXCR, TCRdb re-called the PCR reads, giving one row per CDR3 protein. Here the sample spans 7,500 to 9,500 distinct CDR3 sequences, approximately 15% being singletons. Sequenced sample: naive CD8+ T cells from blood, with Jurkat cell RNA spiked in. Documented subset: FACS-sorted CD8+CD4-CCR7+CD45RA+ naive T cells. The receptors come from a human donor in good health. Some libraries in this study had Jurkat cell RNA spiked in.

Ten or more counts support this clonotype. This sequence joins TRBV6-1 and TRBJ1-4, with a weak D call TRBD1 (5 bases). Trimming cost V 6 bases and J 7 bases, with 18 bases left between them. The CDR3 is made up of 15 amino acids. The germline CDR1 and CDR2 sequences are MNHNS and SASEGT. In nucleotides, the CDR3 is TGTGCCAGCAGCACCAGGGAGGCGTTAGGTGAAAAACTGTTTTTT. This encodes CASSTREALGEKLFF.

This clonotype was recorded at least ten times. This rearrangement joins TRBV28 to TRBJ2-7; a weak D match, TRBD2 (5 bases). Germline V gene lookup returns CDR1 MDHEN and CDR2 SYDVKM. The CDR3 has 12 residues. V was pared by 3 bases and J by 3 bases, with 6 bases between. The CDR3 sequence: CASSLGDYEQYF. For the CDR3, the DNA is TGTGCCAGCAGTTTGGGAGACTACGAGCAGTACTTC.

Worth noting for this clonotype: A much larger clone differs by one base, so this may be a read error. The CDR3 does not close with the conserved phenylalanine or tryptophan, likely indicating a read error. V and J are TRBV12-5 and TRBJ1-3; D is perhaps TRBD1 (5 bases). V dropped 3 bases and J dropped 0 bases, with 6 bases sitting between them. The V gene's germline CDR1 is LGHNT and CDR2 FRNRAP. This CDR3 has 14 residues. The CDR3 region has the DNA TGTGCTAGTGGTTTCGGGGGCTCTGGAAACACCATATATTTG. Encoded protein: CASGFGGSGNTIYL.

Many counts were recorded for this clonotype. The rearrangement uses TRBV6-2 or TRBV6-3 and TRBJ1-4, with D uncertain. With 6 bases removed from V and 0 bases from J, the gap between germline ends came to 11 bases. Germline V gene data show CDR1 as MNHEY and CDR2 as SVGEGT. There are 15 residues in the CDR3. CDR3 protein: CASSQDGATNEKLFF. The CDR3 DNA follows: TGTGCCAGCAGCCAGGACGGGGCAACTAATGAAAAACTGTTTTTT.

This clonotype is medium-sized within its sample. The chain recombines TRBV7-2 with TRBJ1-1; D is unclear. Per germline, CDR1 SGHTA and CDR2 FQGNSA. The V end was cut by 0 bases, the J end by 0 bases, with 8 bases between. The CDR3 length is 15 residues. The CDR3 region has the DNA TGTGCCAGCAGCTTAGCACTGACCATGAACACTGAAGCTTTCTTT. Translated, it gives CASSLALTMNTEAFF.

The chain couples TRBV6-5 to TRBJ2-4, with 8 bases fitting TRBD2. Unmatched junction bases numbered 1, after V lost 0 bases and J lost 0 bases. Germline values: CDR1 MNHEY, CDR2 SVGAGI. There are 16 residues in the CDR3. The CDR3 sequence: CASSYSLAGAKNIQYF. The CDR3 nucleotides are TGTGCCAGCAGTTACTCCCTAGCGGGAGCCAAAAACATTCAGTACTTC.

The rearrangement joins TRBV7-6 to TRBJ2-3; D remains unclear. This CDR3 is 16 amino acids long. Germline CDR1 is SGHVS and CDR2 is FNYEAQ. V dropped 5 bases and J dropped 2 bases, with 17 bases sitting between them. Here the CDR3 reads CASSLVVAAATDTQYF. The CDR3 nucleotides read TGTGCCAGCAGCCTAGTGGTAGCCGCTGCCACAGATACGCAGTATTTT.

At least ten counts were recorded for this clonotype. This chain joins TRBV13 and TRBJ2-7; D may be TRBD1 or TRBD2 (5 bases each). CDR3 length equals 17 residues. The germline V and J ends were trimmed by 1 base and 1 base, with 17 bases remaining between them. Germline lookup yields CDR1 PRHDT and CDR2 FYEKMQ (reference sequence). This CDR3 is CASSLEGHRDRSYEQYF. The CDR3 region has the DNA TGTGCCAGCAGCTTAGAAGGCCACCGGGACCGTTCCTACGAGCAGTACTTC.

Within the sample, this clonotype is medium-sized. The chain has TRBV7-9 and TRBJ2-3; TRBD2 agrees at 13 bases. J gave up 3 bases and V 8 bases, and 5 bases lay outside the gene matches. CDR1 is SEHNR and CDR2 is FQNEAQ in the germline V gene (reference sequence). The CDR3 contains 15 residues. CDR3 nucleotides: TGTGCCAGCCCCGGACTAGCGGGAGAGACAGATACGCAGTATTTT. It is translated as CASPGLAGETDTQYF.

This sequence joins TRBV20-1 and TRBJ2-7; 8 bases are a match to TRBD2. CDR1 DFQATT and CDR2 SNEGSKA come from the germline V gene (reference sequence). The ends lost 3 bases at V and 2 bases at J; junction bases unmatched: 6. The CDR3 is 14 amino acids. The CDR3 coding sequence is TGCAGTGCTAGTGAAGCGGGAGCGCCCTACGAGCAGTACTTC. It translates to CSASEAGAPYEQYF.

V and J are TRBV13 and TRBJ1-4; D gene ambiguous. Trimming took off 7 bases at V and 0 bases at J, with 12 bases between the two ends. CDR3 length: 15 amino acids. Per germline, CDR1 PRHDT and CDR2 FYEKMQ (reference sequence). For the CDR3, the DNA is TGTGCCAGCACTAACCTCAGGACAACTAATGAAAAACTGTTTTTT. It yields the protein CASTNLRTTNEKLFF.

In this sample, this clonotype is medium-sized. The gene calls are TRBV24-1 and TRBJ2-1; 9 nucleotides agree with TRBD2. The CDR3 is 17 residues long. The V and J ends lost 6 bases and 6 bases, in that order; junction bases with no gene match: 14. Germline CDR1 is KGHDR and CDR2 is SFDVKD. The CDR3 region is CATSTVAGESEGNEQFF. The CDR3 coding sequence is TGTGCCACCAGTACAGTAGCGGGAGAGTCAGAGGGCAATGAGCAGTTCTTC.

This clonotype is medium-sized (0.01 to 0.1%). This chain connects TRBV23-1 to TRBJ1-1, with D hard to call. TRBV23-1 is placed among ORFs of uncertain function. The V and J ends lost 0 bases and 10 bases respectively, with 18 bases between them. The CDR3 is 15 residues long. The CDR3 region has the DNA TGCGCCAGCAGTCAATCGAATGCCCCACCCCGTACAGCTTTCTTT. Amino acid sequence: CASSQSNAPPRTAFF.

This clonotype counts as medium-sized (0.01 to 0.1%). The chain combines TRBV7-9 with TRBJ2-3, with D unclear. The CDR3 spans 13 residues. The germline V gene encodes CDR1 SEHNR and CDR2 FQNEAQ (reference sequence). With 3 bases removed from V and 3 bases from J, the gap between germline ends came to 7 bases. The CDR3 loop reads CASSFPETDTQYF. Written as DNA, the CDR3 is TGTGCCAGCAGCTTCCCAGAAACAGATACGCAGTATTTT.

By sample fraction, this clonotype is medium-sized. V is TRBV27 and J is TRBJ2-7; a possible D gene is TRBD2 (6 bases). The CDR3 runs to 13 residues. V lost 4 bases and J 7 bases, leaving 14 bases between the germline ends. Looked up from germline, CDR1 is MNHEY and CDR2 is SMNVEV (reference sequence). CDR3 DNA: TGTGCCAGCAGTTGGGGGGTGGGGGTTGAGCAGTACTTC. Encoded protein: CASSWGVGVEQYF.

This clonotype was detected ten times or more. The chain uses TRBV11-2 and TRBJ1-1, with D possibly being TRBD1 (5 bases). CDR1 is SGHAT, CDR2 FQNNGV, per germline. This CDR3 spans 12 amino acids. The V and J ends lost 5 bases and 4 bases respectively, with 8 bases between them. The CDR3 here is CASSAGGTEAFF. CDR3 bases: TGTGCCAGCAGCGCCGGGGGCACTGAAGCTTTCTTT.

This clonotype came up many times. The gene calls are TRBV28 and TRBJ2-7; TRBD1 might be the D (5 bases). Looked up from germline, CDR1 is MDHEN and CDR2 is SYDVKM. The CDR3 is 16 amino acids. V shed 3 bases and J shed 2 bases, with 17 bases lying between them. The CDR3 coding sequence is TGTGCCAGCAGTTTTCCCGGCCAGGGATCGCCCTACGAGCAGTACTTC. It specifies CASSFPGQGSPYEQYF.

By its share, this clonotype is medium-sized. The chain combines TRBV3-1 with TRBJ2-3; 10 bases are shared with TRBD1. Germline assignment: CDR1 LGHDT and CDR2 YNNKEL (reference sequence). J was trimmed by 3 bases and V by 1 base; bases with no gene match: 1. The CDR3 totals 15 residues. The CDR3 here is CASSQAGQGTDTQYF. In DNA form, the CDR3 reads TGTGCCAGCAGCCAAGCGGGACAGGGGACAGATACGCAGTATTTT.

For this clonotype: This sequence may be a read error, since a much larger clone differs from it by one base. The chain joins TRBV7-9 to TRBJ2-7, with D possibly matching TRBD2 (6 bases). CDR1 and CDR2 from the germline V gene are SEHNR and FQNEAQ (reference sequence). V was clipped by 8 bases and J by 2 bases, with 16 bases between them. The CDR3 runs 14 residues. CDR3 in amino acids: CASGGTPAPYEQYF. In DNA form, the CDR3 reads TGTGCCAGCGGCGGGACTCCCGCCCCCTACGAGCAGTACTTC.

A remark on this clonotype: A much larger clone differs from this one at a single base, so this may be a read error. The rearrangement links TRBV9 to TRBJ2-7; D not certain. The CDR3 consists of 15 residues. CDR1 is SGDLS and CDR2 is YYNGEE in the germline V gene. Deletions cut 2 bases from V and 2 bases from J, with 14 bases between. Here the CDR3 DNA reads TGTGCCAGCAGCGTCGTCGCGGAATCGGCCTACGAGCAGTACTTC. Translation: CASSVVAESAYEQYF.

Concerning this clonotype itself: A much larger clone sits a single nucleotide away, making a read error possible. The V gene is TRBV20-1, the J gene TRBJ2-7, with D maybe TRBD2 (6 bases). The CDR3 is made up of 14 amino acids. CDR1 DFQATT and CDR2 SNEGSKA come from the germline V gene (reference sequence). In DNA form, the CDR3 reads TGCAGTGCTAGAGTTCGGGGGTCATTCTACGAGCGGTACTTC. Encoded protein: CSARVRGSFYERYF.

This clonotype is medium-sized within its sample. This sequence joins TRBV5-5 and TRBJ2-7, with unresolved D. V was shortened by 0 bases and J by 2 bases, with 6 bases between the two germline ends. Germline V lookup: CDR1 SGHKS, CDR2 YYEKEE (reference sequence). The CDR3 covers 13 residues. The CDR3 protein is CASSLGPAYEQYF. DNA for the CDR3: TGTGCCAGCAGCTTGGGGCCGGCCTACGAGCAGTACTTC. The full variable domain, completed using reference TRBV5-5 and TRBJ2-7, is DAGVTQSPTHLIKTRGQQVTLRCSPISGHKSVSWYQQVLGQGPQFIFQYYEKEERGRGNFPDRFSARQFPNYSSELNVNALLLGDSALYLCASSLGPAYEQYFGPGTRLTVT.

This clonotype ranks as medium-sized (0.01 to 0.1%). The V gene is TRBV5-4, the J gene TRBJ2-2, with 7 bases that match TRBD1. CDR1 and CDR2 from the germline V gene are SGHNT and YYREEE (reference sequence). After removal of 4 bases from V and 0 bases from J, the junction contained 6 bases not matched to a gene. The CDR3 spans 16 residues. This chain's CDR3 is CASSPTGTANTGELFF. Here the CDR3 DNA reads TGTGCCAGCAGCCCGACCGGGACAGCGAACACCGGGGAGCTGTTTTTT. Complete variable domain (other parts from reference TRBV5-4 and TRBJ2-2): ETGVTQSPTHLIKTRGQQVTLRCSSQSGHNTVSWYQQALGQGPQFIFQYYREEENGRGNFPPRFSGLQFPNYSSELNVNALELDDSALYLCASSPTGTANTGELFFGEGSRLTVL.

This clonotype has ten or more counts. A much larger clone lies one base from this, so it may be a read error. The V and J genes are TRBV7-2 and TRBJ2-5; D tentatively reads TRBD1 or TRBD2 (5 bases each). This CDR3 region has 14 residues. Germline CDR1 reads SGHTA; CDR2 reads FQGNSA. Trimming left V 1 base short and J 6 bases short, with 12 bases between. In DNA, the CDR3 is TGTGCCAGCAGCTTAGGAGGGGTCGAAAAGACCCAGTACTTC. Protein sequence: CASSLGGVEKTQYF.

Many counts were recorded for this clonotype. J is TRBJ2-6 and V is TRBV7-9; possible D gene TRBD1, 5 bases. Germline V gene lookup returns CDR1 SEHNR and CDR2 FQNEAQ (reference sequence). V lost 4 bases, J lost 3 bases, and 13 bases lay in between. The CDR3 runs 16 residues. The CDR3 nucleotides read TGTGCCAGCAGCTCCCCCAGGGTACATGGGGCCAACGTCCTGACTTTC. This codes for CASSSPRVHGANVLTF.

By its share, this clonotype is medium-sized. The chain combines TRBV29-1 with TRBJ2-3; 9 nucleotides agree with TRBD2. The junction had 7 bases not matched to a gene; V was cut back by 6 bases and J by 0 bases. This CDR3 spans 15 amino acids. Per germline, CDR1 SQVTM and CDR2 ANQGSEA. CDR3 residues: CSVLGLAGSTDTQYF. CDR3 nucleotides: TGCAGCGTCCTGGGGCTAGCGGGGAGCACAGATACGCAGTATTTT.

By sample share, this clonotype is medium-sized. The V call is TRBV20-1, the J call TRBJ2-5, with D possibly being TRBD2 (5 bases). The CDR3 runs 15 residues. V shed 0 bases and J shed 5 bases, with 16 bases lying between them. CDR1 DFQATT and CDR2 SNEGSKA come from the germline V gene (reference sequence). CDR3 coding DNA: TGCAGTGCTAGAGATCTGAAGACTACCCCTGAGACCCAGTACTTC. As protein: CSARDLKTTPETQYF.

In its sample, this clonotype was seen many times. The CDR3 region is CASSPEAGGPGNEQFF. The CDR3 DNA reads TGTGCCAGCAGTCCCGAAGCGGGGGGGCCGGGAAATGAGCAGTTCTTC. The chain carries TRBV12-3 or TRBV12-4 and TRBJ2-1; 10 nucleotides align to TRBD2. J lost 7 bases, V lost 5 bases, and 11 bases had no gene match. The CDR3 runs 16 residues.

Only one count was recorded for this clonotype. One end of the junction does not line up with germline, which may come from a read error. This chain joins TRBV27 and TRBJ2-3, with no clear D. Germline V lookup: CDR1 MNHEY, CDR2 SMNVEV (reference sequence). This CDR3 has 15 residues. The CDR3 DNA is TGTGCCAACAGTTTAGGTTCGGCCTACACAGATACGCAGTATTTT. Residues: CANSLGSAYTDTQYF.